The rows below give T cell receptor beta chains drawn from one sample of a study of identifying expanded T cells in peripheral blood. Profiled with immunoSEQ multiplex PCR; TCRdb holds only in-frame clones, not every one. The sample has more than 45,000 clones, around 86% seen once. Sequenced material: blood. These receptor sequences come from a person between 18 and 75 years old in good health. Both conserved end residues are part of each CDR3. D genes are given only for firm matches. Rows may omit the clone size; those that give it use once, few, many or a size class.

clone_size j_call d_call cdr3_length v_call cdr3_aa cdr3_nt
- TRBJ1-2 TRBD1 18 TRBV27 CASSRSLRQGDGGYGYTF TGTGCCAGCAGCCGCTCCCTACGACAGGGGGATGGGGGTTATGGCTACACCTTC
- TRBJ2-1 - 12 TRBV2 CASSETGREQFF TGTGCCAGCAGTGAGACAGGGAGGGAGCAGTTCTTC
few TRBJ2-1 TRBD2 15 TRBV7-8 CASSRISGSRDEQFF TGTGCCAGCAGCCGCATTAGCGGGAGTAGAGATGAGCAGTTCTTC
few TRBJ1-1 TRBD1 13 TRBV2 CASRNRGDTEAFF TGTGCCAGCAGGAACAGGGGCGACACTGAAGCTTTCTTT
- TRBJ1-1 - 11 TRBV5-1 CASRSRGAAFF TGCGCCTCCCGATCTCGGGGGGCGGCTTTCTTT
- TRBJ1-4 TRBD1 15 TRBV30 CAWRGGQLINEKLFF TGTGCCTGGAGAGGGGGACAGCTGATTAATGAAAAACTGTTTTTT
- TRBJ1-4 TRBD1 16 TRBV4-1 CASSQPGTGKRGKLFF TGCGCCAGCAGCCAACCTGGGACAGGGAAAAGGGGAAAACTGTTTTTT
once TRBJ2-1 TRBD2 15 TRBV2 CASRAPSGGNNEQFF TGTGCCAGCAGGGCCCCTAGCGGGGGCAACAATGAGCAGTTCTTC
- TRBJ1-5 - 13 TRBV27 CASSFLRDQPQHF TGTGCCAGCAGTTTTCTGAGGGATCAGCCCCAGCATTTT
- TRBJ1-1 TRBD1 14 TRBV7-2 CASSFTGGNTEAFF TGTGCCAGCAGCTTCACAGGGGGTAACACTGAAGCTTTCTTT
few TRBJ2-5 - 15 TRBV30 CAWREYRDIQETQYF TGTGCCTGGAGGGAGTATAGGGACATACAAGAGACCCAGTACTTC
once TRBJ1-1 - 17 TRBV5-1 CASSSRTAPIVWTEAFF TGCGCCAGCAGCTCGCGAACGGCGCCAATTGTGTGGACTGAAGCTTTCTTT
- TRBJ1-1 - 13 TRBV7-8 CASSTDLNTEAFF TGTGCCAGCAGCACTGACTTAAACACTGAAGCTTTCTTT
- TRBJ1-1 TRBD1 15 TRBV5-5 CASSSTGGPNTEAFF TGTGCCAGCAGCTCGACAGGGGGTCCGAACACTGAAGCTTTCTTT
once TRBJ1-2 - 14 TRBV7-9 CASSQIGDISGYTF TGTGCCAGCAGTCAAATCGGGGACATTTCTGGCTACACCTTC
- TRBJ2-5 - 16 TRBV6-6 CASSWRLTDSKETQYF TGTGCCAGCAGCTGGCGGTTGACCGACTCGAAAGAGACCCAGTACTTC
- TRBJ2-2 - 14 TRBV18 CASSPQGRTGELFF TGTGCCAGCTCACCTCAGGGACGCACCGGGGAGCTGTTTTTT
- TRBJ1-4 TRBD1 15 TRBV14 CASSQRQGADEKLFF TGTGCCAGCAGCCAGAGACAGGGGGCAGATGAAAAACTGTTTTTT
- TRBJ1-2 TRBD1 14 TRBV5-1 CASSEQGTGYGYTF TGCGCCAGCAGTGAACAGGGGACTGGGTATGGCTACACCTTC
- TRBJ1-2 TRBD1 15 TRBV4-1 CASSQGGGGNYGYTF TGCGCCAGCAGCCAAGGAGGGGGCGGTAACTATGGCTACACCTTC
- TRBJ2-1 TRBD2 16 TRBV2 CASGAGGPVSYNEQFF TGTGCCAGCGGGGCGGGAGGGCCGGTATCCTACAATGAGCAGTTCTTC
- TRBJ1-2 - 15 TRBV19 CASTRPGARGSGYTF TGTGCCAGTACCAGGCCGGGGGCTCGGGGGTCTGGCTACACCTTC
- TRBJ1-2 - 13 TRBV9 CASSPGTRDGYTF TGTGCCAGCAGCCCTGGGACTAGGGATGGCTACACCTTC
- TRBJ1-5 - 14 TRBV5-1 CASSSQGGNQPQHF TGCGCCAGCAGCTCCCAAGGGGGCAATCAGCCCCAGCATTTT
- TRBJ2-7 - 12 TRBV25-1 CAWAGEFYEQYF TGTGCCTGGGCTGGGGAATTCTACGAGCAGTACTTC
- TRBJ2-1 - 16 TRBV7-9 CASSSTLGSSYNEQFF TGTGCCAGCAGCTCCACCCTGGGGAGTTCCTACAATGAGCAGTTCTTC
few TRBJ2-1 - 13 TRBV7-2 CASSLRTVNEQFF TGTGCCAGCAGCCTAAGGACAGTCAATGAGCAGTTCTTC
- TRBJ1-5 TRBD1 16 TRBV27 CASSDRAPWSNQPQHF TGTGCCAGCAGTGACAGGGCCCCTTGGAGCAATCAGCCCCAGCATTTT